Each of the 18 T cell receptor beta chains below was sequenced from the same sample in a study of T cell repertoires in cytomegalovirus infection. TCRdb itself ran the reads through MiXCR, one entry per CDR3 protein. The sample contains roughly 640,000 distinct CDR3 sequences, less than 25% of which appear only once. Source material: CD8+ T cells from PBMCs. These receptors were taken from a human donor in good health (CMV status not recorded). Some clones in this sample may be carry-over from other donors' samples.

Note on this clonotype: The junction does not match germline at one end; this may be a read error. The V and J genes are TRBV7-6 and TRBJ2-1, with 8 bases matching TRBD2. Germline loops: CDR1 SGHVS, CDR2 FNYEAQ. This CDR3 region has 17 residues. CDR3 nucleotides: TGTGCTAGCAGCTACCTTCGGGGGGGCGGTTTCGACAATGAGCAGTTCTTC. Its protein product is CASSYLRGGGFDNEQFF. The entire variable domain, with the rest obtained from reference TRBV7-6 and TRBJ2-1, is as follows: GAGVSQSPRYKVTKRGQDVALRCDPISGHVSLYWYRQALGQGPEFLTYFNYEAQQDKSGLPNDRFSAERPEGSISTLTIQRTEQRDSAMYRCASSYLRGGGFDNEQFFGPGTRLTVL.

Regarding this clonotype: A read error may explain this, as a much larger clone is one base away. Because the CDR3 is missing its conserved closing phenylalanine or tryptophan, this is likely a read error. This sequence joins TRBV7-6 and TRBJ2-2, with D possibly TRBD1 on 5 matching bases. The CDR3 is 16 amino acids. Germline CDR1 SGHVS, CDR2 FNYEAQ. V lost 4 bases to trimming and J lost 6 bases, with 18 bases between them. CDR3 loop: CASSSYRSGLSGELFL. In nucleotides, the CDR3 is TGTGCCAGCAGCTCCTATCGCTCAGGGTTGTCCGGGGAGCTGTTTCTT.

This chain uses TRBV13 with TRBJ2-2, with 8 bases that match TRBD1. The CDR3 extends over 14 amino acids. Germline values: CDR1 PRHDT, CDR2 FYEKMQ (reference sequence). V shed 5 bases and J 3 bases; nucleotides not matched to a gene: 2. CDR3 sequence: CASSQQGDTGELFF. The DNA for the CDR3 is TGTGCCAGCAGCCAACAGGGGGACACCGGGGAGCTGTTTTTT.

Here the CDR3 reads CASSEAGVPAGETQYF. The CDR3 DNA sequence: TGTGCCAGCTCAGAAGCGGGGGTTCCGGCGGGAGAGACCCAGTACTTC. The V call is TRBV18, the J call TRBJ2-5, with 8 bases that match TRBD2. The CDR3 contains 16 residues. V lost 5 bases, J lost 4 bases, and 12 bases stayed unmatched. Germline CDR1 and CDR2: KGHSH and LQKENI.

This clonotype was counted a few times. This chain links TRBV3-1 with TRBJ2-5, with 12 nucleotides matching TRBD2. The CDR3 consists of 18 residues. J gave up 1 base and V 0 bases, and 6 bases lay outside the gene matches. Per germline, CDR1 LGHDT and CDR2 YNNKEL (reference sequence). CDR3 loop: CASSQDPGLAGFQETQYF. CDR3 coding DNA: TGTGCCAGCAGCCAAGATCCAGGACTAGCGGGATTCCAAGAGACCCAGTACTTC.

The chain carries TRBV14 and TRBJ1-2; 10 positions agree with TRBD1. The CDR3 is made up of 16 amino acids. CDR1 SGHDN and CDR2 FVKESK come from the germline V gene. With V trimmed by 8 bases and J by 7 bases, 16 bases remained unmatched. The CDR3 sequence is CASASTGQGRVFGYTF. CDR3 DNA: TGTGCCAGCGCCTCAACGGGACAGGGGAGGGTGTTTGGCTACACCTTC.

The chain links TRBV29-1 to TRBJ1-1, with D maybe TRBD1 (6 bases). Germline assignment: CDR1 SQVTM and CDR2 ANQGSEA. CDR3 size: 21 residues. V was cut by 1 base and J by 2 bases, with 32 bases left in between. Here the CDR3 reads CSVEGLQGPQREAWVNTEAFF. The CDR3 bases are TGCAGCGTTGAAGGTCTACAGGGCCCCCAAAGAGAGGCTTGGGTAAACACTGAAGCTTTCTTT. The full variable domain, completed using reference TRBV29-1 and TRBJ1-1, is SAVISQKPSRDICQRGTSLTIQCQVDSQVTMMFWYRQQPGQSLTLIATANQGSEATYESGFVIDKFPISRPNLTFSTLTVSNMSPEDSSIYLCSVEGLQGPQREAWVNTEAFFGQGTRLTVV.

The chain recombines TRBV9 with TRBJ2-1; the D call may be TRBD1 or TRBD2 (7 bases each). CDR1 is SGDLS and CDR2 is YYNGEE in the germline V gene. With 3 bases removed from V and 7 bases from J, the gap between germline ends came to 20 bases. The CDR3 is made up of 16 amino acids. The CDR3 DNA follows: TGTGCCAGCAGCGGCGGGGGAGGGACAGCTGTTAATGAGCAGTTCTTC. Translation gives CASSGGGGTAVNEQFF.

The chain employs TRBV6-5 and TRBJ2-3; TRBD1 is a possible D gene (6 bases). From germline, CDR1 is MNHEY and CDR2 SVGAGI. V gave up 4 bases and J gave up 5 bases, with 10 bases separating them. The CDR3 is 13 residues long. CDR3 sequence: CASSSAGVDTQYF. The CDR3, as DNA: TGTGCCAGCAGTTCGGCAGGGGTAGATACGCAGTATTTT.

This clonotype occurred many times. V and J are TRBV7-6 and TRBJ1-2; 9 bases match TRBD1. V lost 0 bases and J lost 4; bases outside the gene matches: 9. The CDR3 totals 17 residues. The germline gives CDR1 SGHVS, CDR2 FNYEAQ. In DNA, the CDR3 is TGTGCCAGCAGCTTAGCCGATGGGACAGGGCCTACCTATGGCTACACCTTC. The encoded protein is CASSLADGTGPTYGYTF.

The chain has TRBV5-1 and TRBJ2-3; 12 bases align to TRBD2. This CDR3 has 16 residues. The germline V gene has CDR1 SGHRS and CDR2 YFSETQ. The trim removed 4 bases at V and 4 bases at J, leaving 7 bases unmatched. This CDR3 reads CASSLRLAGASDTQYF. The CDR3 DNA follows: TGCGCCAGCAGCCTTCGACTAGCGGGGGCCTCAGATACGCAGTATTTT. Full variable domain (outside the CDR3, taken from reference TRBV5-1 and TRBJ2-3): KAGVTQTPRYLIKTRGQQVTLSCSPISGHRSVSWYQQTPGQGLQFLFEYFSETQRNKGNFPGRFSGRQFSNSRSEMNVSTLELGDSALYLCASSLRLAGASDTQYFGPGTRLTVL.

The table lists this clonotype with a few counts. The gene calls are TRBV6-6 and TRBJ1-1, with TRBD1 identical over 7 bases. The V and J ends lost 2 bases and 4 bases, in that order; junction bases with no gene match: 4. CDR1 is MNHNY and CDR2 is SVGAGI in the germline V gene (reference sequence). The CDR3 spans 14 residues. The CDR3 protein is CASSYTTGTTEAFF. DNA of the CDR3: TGTGCCAGCAGTTACACGACAGGGACCACTGAAGCTTTCTTT.

CDR3 nucleotides: TGTGCCAGCAGTTCAATCAGGGTGCTTGGAGATACGCAGTATTTT. Its translation: CASSSIRVLGDTQYF. The V and J genes are TRBV27 and TRBJ2-3, with D perhaps matching TRBD1 (5 bases). CDR3 length: 15 residues. In germline, CDR1 is MNHEY, CDR2 SMNVEV (reference sequence). Trimming cost V 4 bases and J 5 bases, with 16 bases left between them.

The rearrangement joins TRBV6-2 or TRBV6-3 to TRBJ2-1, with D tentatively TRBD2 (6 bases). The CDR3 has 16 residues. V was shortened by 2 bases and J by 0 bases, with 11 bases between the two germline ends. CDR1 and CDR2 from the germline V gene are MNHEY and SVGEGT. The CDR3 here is CASSYPGLISYNEQFF. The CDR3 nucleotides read TGTGCCAGCAGTTACCCGGGACTGATCTCCTACAATGAGCAGTTCTTC.

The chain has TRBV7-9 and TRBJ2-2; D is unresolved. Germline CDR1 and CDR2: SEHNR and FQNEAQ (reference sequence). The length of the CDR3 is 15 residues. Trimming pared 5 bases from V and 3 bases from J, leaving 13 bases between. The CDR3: CASSQPSAYTGELFF. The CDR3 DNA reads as TGTGCCAGCAGCCAGCCCAGCGCCTACACCGGGGAGCTGTTTTTT.

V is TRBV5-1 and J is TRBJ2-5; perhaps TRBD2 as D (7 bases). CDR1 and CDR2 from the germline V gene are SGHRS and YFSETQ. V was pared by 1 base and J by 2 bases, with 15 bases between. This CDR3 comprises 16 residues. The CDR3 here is CASSLPREDRQETQYF. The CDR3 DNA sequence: TGCGCCAGCAGCTTGCCCCGGGAGGACAGACAAGAGACCCAGTACTTC.

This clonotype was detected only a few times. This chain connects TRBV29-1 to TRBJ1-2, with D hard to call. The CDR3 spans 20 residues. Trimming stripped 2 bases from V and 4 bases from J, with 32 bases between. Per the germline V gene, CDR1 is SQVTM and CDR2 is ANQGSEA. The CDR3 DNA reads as TGCAGCGTTGAACCCACGCTCGGTTGGAGGGTCGAGGCCACGGGCTATGGCTACACCTTC. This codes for CSVEPTLGWRVEATGYGYTF. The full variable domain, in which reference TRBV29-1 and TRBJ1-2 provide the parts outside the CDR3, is SAVISQKPSRDICQRGTSLTIQCQVDSQVTMMFWYRQQPGQSLTLIATANQGSEATYESGFVIDKFPISRPNLTFSTLTVSNMSPEDSSIYLCSVEPTLGWRVEATGYGYTFGSGTRLTVV.

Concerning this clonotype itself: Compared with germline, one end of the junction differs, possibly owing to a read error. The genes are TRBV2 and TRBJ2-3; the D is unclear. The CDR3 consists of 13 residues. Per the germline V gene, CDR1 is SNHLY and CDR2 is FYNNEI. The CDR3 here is CVSNEQHTDTQYF. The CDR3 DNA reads TGTGTCAGCAACGAGCAGCACACAGATACGCAGTATTTT. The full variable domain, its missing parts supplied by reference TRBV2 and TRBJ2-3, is EPEVTQTPSHQVTQMGQEVILRCVPISNHLYFYWYRQILGQKVEFLVSFYNNEISEKSEIFDDQFSVERPDGSNFTLKIRSTKLEDSAMYFCVSNEQHTDTQYFGPGTRLTVL.